This TCR beta chain was identified in a study of blood T cell repertoires in COVID-19. In the study overall: Both acute and convalescent COVID-19 samples were obtained from the United States, Italy and Spain. In each case, the material was cDNA or gDNA derived from T cells, B-cell-depleted T cells, or PBMCs.

Methods used by the authors: Reference gene primer amplification in the assay estimated nucleated cell counts. Sequencing used immunoSEQ multiplex PCR; TCRdb keeps in-frame clones, though not all of them. That table gives V, J and clone size, and the DNA gave D and trimming. Among about 260,000 clones listed, 88% were seen once. Germline CDR1 SEHNR, CDR2 FQNEAQ (reference sequence). V shed 4 bases, J shed 3 bases, and the junction held 17 bases outside the gene matches. This CDR3 has 19 amino acids. This clone is a singleton in its sample. The receptor was isolated from a human donor in a cohort sampled during active COVID-19. The sample comprised peripheral blood. V usage is TRBV7-9 and J usage is TRBJ1-4, with TRBD1 matching 7 bases. CDR3 in amino acids: CASSSILGPGGTANEKLFF. The CDR3 region has the DNA TGTGCCAGCAGCTCGATTTTGGGGCCAGGCGGGACAGCTAATGAAAAACTGTTTTTT. Full variable domain (rest looked up from reference TRBV7-9 and TRBJ1-4): DTGVSQNPRHKITKRGQNVTFRCDPISEHNRLYWYRQTLGQGPEFLTYFQNEAQLEKSRLLSDRFSAERPKGSFSTLEIQRTEQGDSAMYLCASSSILGPGGTANEKLFFGSGTQLSVL.